The sequence of this T cell receptor (beta chain) was determined in a study of blood T cells in healthy people across ages. At the level of the study: There was about one barcoded beta molecule captured by template switching per two T cells.

The CDR3 runs 15 residues. Trimming took off 1 base at V and 4 bases at J, with 11 bases between the two ends. Germline V gene lookup returns CDR1 LNHNV and CDR2 YYDKDF (reference sequence). General observations from the study: Naive T cell percentage and TCR beta diversity correlated strongly.

PCR was performed a second time for roughly 6 to 12 cycles using a sample-barcoded 5' primer and a J-beta primer mix. TCRdb reprocessed the 5' RACE reads with MiXCR, giving one entry per CDR3 protein. This sample has 650,000 to 800,000 distinct CDR3 sequences; more than 40% occur once, and the top ten carry approximately 20%. This clonotype was found a few times. The antigen remains undetermined. This clonotype was sampled from a man aged 60 to 75 in good health. Specimen: blood. The chain links TRBV15 to TRBJ1-5; tentative D call: TRBD1 (6 bases). CDR3 DNA sequence: TGTGCCACCAGCAGAGTCGACAGGCCGAATCAGCCCCAGCATTTT. This translates into CATSRVDRPNQPQHF.